The clone carrying this T cell receptor beta chain showed up many times. Antigen: not known. The data stem from a study of T cells in Graves' hyperthyroidism and ophthalmopathy. The study, taken as a whole, reports: In blood, most of the thyroid clonotypes expanded above 0.001 were also present.

The CDR3 extends over 17 amino acids. Per germline, CDR1 SGHRS and CDR2 YFSETQ. V was cut by 0 bases and J by 1 base, with 13 bases left in between. The TCR beta CDR3 regions underwent amplification using RNA transcripts as the source. HTBI primers were the set used in a first-round RT-PCR of the TCR CDR3. TCRdb itself ran the multiplex PCR reads through MiXCR, one entry per CDR3 protein. The data show 450,000 to 700,000 distinct CDR3 sequences, 40% to 55% seen once. Investigators excluded patients with uncontrolled infection, other autoimmune disease, pregnancy or lactation. Thyroid ultrasound, orbital computed tomography, clinical symptoms, and serum thyroxine and TRAb underpinned diagnoses.

J is TRBJ2-2 and V is TRBV5-1, with D unresolved. Material: peripheral blood or thyroid tissue (not recorded which). The clonotype comes from an adult woman with Graves' disease, either hyperthyroidism or ophthalmopathy (not recorded which). The CDR3 region has the DNA TGCGCCAGCAGCTTGGGGAACAGCGCTAAGAACACCGGGGAGCTGTTTTTT. Its protein product is CASSLGNSAKNTGELFF.